This T cell receptor beta chain was observed in a study of blood T cells in healthy people across ages. All donors came from Russia, were Caucasian and healthy, and spanned ages roughly 6 to 95. The use of a sample-barcoded 5' primer and a J-beta primer mix characterized a second PCR of about 6 to 11 cycles. Every individual sample yielded 2.5 million or more paired-end reads (each containing CDR3). From the 5' RACE reads, TCRdb called clonotypes with MiXCR, one entry per CDR3 protein. There are fewer than 750,000 distinct CDR3 sequences in the sample; 52% occur only once, and roughly 13% lies in the top ten. V was trimmed by 0 bases and J by 10 bases, leaving 16 bases between them. The CDR3 spans 15 residues. Germline V gene data show CDR1 as MGHDK and CDR2 as SYGVNS. A word on this clonotype: Antigen specificity is unknown.

Findings and caveats of the study: A roughly linear fall in TCR beta diversity per million T cells was seen with increasing age.

The genes are TRBV25-1 and TRBJ2-1, with D possibly matching TRBD2 (6 bases). The TCR sequence derives from a woman of 80 years or more in good health. What was sequenced was blood. CDR3 loop: CASSEYAGHGREQFF. Written as DNA, the CDR3 is TGTGCCAGCAGTGAATACGCGGGGCATGGGAGGGAGCAGTTCTTC.